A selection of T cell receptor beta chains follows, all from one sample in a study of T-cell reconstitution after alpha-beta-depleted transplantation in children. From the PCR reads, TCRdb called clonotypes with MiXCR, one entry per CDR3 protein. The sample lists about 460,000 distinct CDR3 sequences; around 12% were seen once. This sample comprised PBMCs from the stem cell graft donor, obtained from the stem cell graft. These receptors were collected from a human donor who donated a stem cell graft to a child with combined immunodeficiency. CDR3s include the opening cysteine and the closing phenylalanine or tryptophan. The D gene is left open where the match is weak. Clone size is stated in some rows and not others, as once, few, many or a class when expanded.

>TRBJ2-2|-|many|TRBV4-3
CASSPFISTDREDGELFF
TGCGCCAGCAGCCCTTTCATCTCCACTGACAGGGAGGACGGGGAGCTGTTTTTT
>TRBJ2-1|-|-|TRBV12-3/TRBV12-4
CASTIEGGLYNEQFF
TGTGCCAGCACCATTGAGGGGGGGCTTTACAATGAGCAGTTCTTC
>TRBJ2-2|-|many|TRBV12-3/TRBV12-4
CASRLAGNTGELFF
TGTGCCAGCAGGCTCGCGGGGAACACCGGGGAGCTGTTTTTT
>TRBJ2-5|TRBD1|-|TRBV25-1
CASTEEDRGFEETQYF
TGTGCCAGCACTGAGGAGGACAGGGGGTTTGAAGAGACCCAGTACTTC
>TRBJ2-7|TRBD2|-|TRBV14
CASSQGLAGGPGEQYF
TGTGCCAGCAGCCAAGGACTAGCGGGAGGGCCGGGCGAGCAGTACTTC
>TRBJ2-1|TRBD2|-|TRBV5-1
CASSARTSGSGGHEQFF
TGCGCCAGCAGCGCGAGGACTAGCGGGAGTGGTGGCCATGAGCAGTTCTTC
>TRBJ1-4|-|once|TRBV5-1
CASSLAWGGDEKLFF
TGCGCCAGCAGCTTGGCCTGGGGAGGGGATGAAAAACTGTTTTTT
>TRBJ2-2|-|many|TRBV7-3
CASSSSNTGELFF
TGTGCCAGCAGTTCCTCGAACACCGGGGAGCTGTTTTTT
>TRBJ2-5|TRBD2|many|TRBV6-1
CASTSSRLAKYQETQYF
TGTGCCAGCACCTCTTCCCGACTAGCGAAGTACCAAGAGACCCAGTACTTC
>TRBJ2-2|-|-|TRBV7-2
CASSFTSSMNTGELFF
TGTGCCAGCAGCTTCACTAGCTCTATGAACACCGGGGAGCTGTTTTTT
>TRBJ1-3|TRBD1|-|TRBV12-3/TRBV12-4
CASSLALQGGSGNTIYF
TGTGCCAGCAGTTTGGCGCTGCAGGGGGGCTCTGGAAACACCATATATTTT
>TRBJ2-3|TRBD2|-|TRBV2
CASRGLGAGGPDTQYF
TGTGCCAGCAGGGGACTAGGAGCGGGGGGCCCAGATACGCAGTATTTT
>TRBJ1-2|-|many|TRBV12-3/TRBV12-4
CASSEGGGGYTF
TGTGCCAGCAGCGAAGGGGGGGGAGGCTACACCTTC
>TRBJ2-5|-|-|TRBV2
CASSEGLAPQETQYF
TGTGCCAGCAGTGAAGGGCTAGCTCCTCAAGAGACCCAGTACTTC
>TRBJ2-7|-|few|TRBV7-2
CASSLRPGLGEQYF
TGTGCCAGCAGCTTAAGGCCGGGCCTGGGCGAGCAGTACTTC
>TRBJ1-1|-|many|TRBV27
CAVSYSWNTEAFF
TGTGCCGTCTCTTATAGTTGGAACACTGAAGCTTTCTTT
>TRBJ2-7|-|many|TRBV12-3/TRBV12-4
CASSLGTASYEQYF
TGTGCCAGCAGTTTAGGGACAGCATCCTACGAGCAGTACTTC
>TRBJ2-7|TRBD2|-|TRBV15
CATSTQRGVGYEQYF
TGTGCCACCAGCACGCAGCGGGGTGTGGGGTACGAGCAGTACTTC
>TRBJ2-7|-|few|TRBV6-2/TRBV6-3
CASSYSGWVTSSYEQYF
TGTGCCAGCAGTTACTCCGGTTGGGTTACCAGCTCCTACGAGCAGTACTTC
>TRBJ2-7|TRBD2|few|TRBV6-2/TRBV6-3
CASSYSASGTYEQYF
TGTGCCAGCAGTTACTCGGCTAGCGGGACCTACGAGCAGTACTTC
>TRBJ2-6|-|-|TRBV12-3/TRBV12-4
CASSFSSVFGANVLTF
TGTGCCAGCAGTTTCTCCTCTGTCTTTGGGGCCAACGTCCTGACTTTC
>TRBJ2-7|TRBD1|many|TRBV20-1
CSASPGTGVYEQYF
TGCAGTGCTAGCCCCGGGACAGGGGTCTACGAGCAGTACTTC
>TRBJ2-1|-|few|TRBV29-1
CSDTGVYNEQFF
TGCAGCGACACGGGGGTCTACAATGAGCAGTTCTTC
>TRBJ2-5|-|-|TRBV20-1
CSARDDRETQYF
TGCAGTGCTAGAGATGACAGAGAGACCCAGTACTTC
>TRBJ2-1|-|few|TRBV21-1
CASSKTGTSGTWGYNEQFF
TGTGCCAGCAGCAAAACAGGGACTAGCGGAACCTGGGGCTACAATGAGCAGTTCTTC
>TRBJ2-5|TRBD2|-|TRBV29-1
CSVGGRSSGSGETQYF
TGCAGCGTTGGAGGCCGGTCTAGCGGGAGTGGAGAGACCCAGTACTTC
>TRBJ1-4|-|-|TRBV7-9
CASSLAPRDEKLFF
TGTGCCAGCAGCTTAGCCCCCAGGGATGAAAAACTGTTTTTT
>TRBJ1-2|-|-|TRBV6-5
CASSYSRGGGNYGYTF
TGTGCCAGCAGTTACTCGAGGGGTGGGGGAAACTATGGCTACACCTTC
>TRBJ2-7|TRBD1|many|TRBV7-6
CASSLGGGTAYEQYF
TGTGCCAGCAGCTTAGGAGGGGGCACGGCCTACGAGCAGTACTTC
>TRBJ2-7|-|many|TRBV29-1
CSVESGRRNSYEQYF
TGCAGCGTTGAATCGGGCAGGCGAAACTCCTACGAGCAGTACTTC
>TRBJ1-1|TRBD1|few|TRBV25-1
CASSDPDRVGAGIEAFF
TGTGCCAGCAGTGATCCGGACAGGGTCGGAGCGGGCATTGAAGCTTTCTTT
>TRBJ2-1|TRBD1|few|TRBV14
CASSHWDSKYNEQFF
TGTGCCAGCAGCCACTGGGACAGCAAATACAATGAGCAGTTCTTC
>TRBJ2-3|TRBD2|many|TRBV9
CASTTSGSWADTQYF
TGTGCCAGCACGACTAGCGGGAGTTGGGCAGATACGCAGTATTTT
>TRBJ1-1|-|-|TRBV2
CATRLREVTEAFF
TGTGCCACCCGCCTCCGGGAGGTGACTGAAGCTTTCTTT
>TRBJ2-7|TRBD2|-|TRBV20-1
CSARADSGYSYEQYF
TGCAGTGCTAGGGCGGATAGCGGGTATTCCTACGAGCAGTACTTC
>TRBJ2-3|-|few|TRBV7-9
CASSPGISRTDTQYF
TGTGCCAGCAGCCCAGGGATTTCGCGCACAGATACGCAGTATTTT
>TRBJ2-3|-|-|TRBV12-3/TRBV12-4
CASSPLLTADTQYF
TGTGCCAGCAGTCCTCTTCTCACGGCAGATACGCAGTATTTT
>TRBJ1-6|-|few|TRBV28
CASSNQGYYSPLHF
TGTGCCAGCAGTAACCAGGGGTATTATTCACCCCTCCACTTT
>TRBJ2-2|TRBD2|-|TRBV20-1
CCARAVRTSGGTGELFF
TGCTGTGCTAGAGCGGTTCGGACTAGCGGAGGGACCGGGGAGCTGTTTTTT
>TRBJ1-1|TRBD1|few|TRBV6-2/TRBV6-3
CASRPRQGTWIGESTEAFF
TGTGCCAGCAGACCCCGACAGGGGACGTGGATAGGGGAGAGCACTGAAGCTTTCTTT
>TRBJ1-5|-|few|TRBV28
CASSYQQPQHF
TGTGCCAGCAGTTATCAACAGCCCCAGCATTTT
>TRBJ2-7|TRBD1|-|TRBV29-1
CSVAQRDRSYEQYF
TGCAGCGTTGCGCAACGGGACAGATCCTACGAGCAGTACTTC
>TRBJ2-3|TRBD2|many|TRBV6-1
CASTGTSGWGDTQYF
TGTGCCAGCACCGGGACTAGCGGCTGGGGGGATACGCAGTATTTT
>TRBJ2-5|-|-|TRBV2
CASSAEMRGQETQYF
TGTGCCAGCAGTGCGGAGATGAGGGGGCAAGAGACCCAGTACTTC
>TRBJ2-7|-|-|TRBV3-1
CASSQDIIGEVSMSYEQYF
TGTGCCAGCAGCCAAGATATAATAGGGGAGGTTTCAATGTCCTACGAGCAGTACTTC
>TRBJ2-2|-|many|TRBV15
CATSRDRVHGELFF
TGTGCCACCAGCAGAGACAGGGTACACGGGGAGCTGTTTTTT
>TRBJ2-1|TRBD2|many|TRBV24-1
CATSILKGTSGRDEQFF
TGTGCCACCAGTATCCTGAAAGGGACTAGCGGGAGGGATGAGCAGTTCTTC
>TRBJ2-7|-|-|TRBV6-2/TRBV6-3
CASSQPFSGGREQYF
TGTGCCAGCAGTCAACCCTTTAGTGGGGGTAGGGAGCAGTACTTC
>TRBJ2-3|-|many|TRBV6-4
CASSEELRDTQYF
TGTGCCAGCAGTGAGGAGCTGAGAGATACGCAGTATTTT
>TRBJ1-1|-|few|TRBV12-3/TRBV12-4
CASSLFGRPLRAFF
TGTGCCAGCAGTTTATTCGGGCGGCCACTGAGGGCTTTCTTT
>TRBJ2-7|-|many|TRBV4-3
CASSQGRGRLLYF
TGCGCCAGCAGCCAAGGGAGGGGGCGGCTCCTGTACTTC
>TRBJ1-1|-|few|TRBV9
CASSAQGNTEAFF
TGTGCCAGCAGCGCGCAGGGGAACACTGAAGCTTTCTTT
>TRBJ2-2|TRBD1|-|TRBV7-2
CASTQPGQGRDGELFF
TGTGCCAGCACGCAGCCCGGACAGGGACGGGACGGGGAGCTGTTTTTT
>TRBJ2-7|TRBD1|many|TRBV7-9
CASSLPRDRNYEQYF
TGTGCCAGCAGCTTACCCCGGGACAGAAACTACGAGCAGTACTTC
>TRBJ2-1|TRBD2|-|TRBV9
CASSSGTSPYNEQFF
TGTGCCAGCAGCTCCGGGACTAGCCCCTACAATGAGCAGTTCTTC
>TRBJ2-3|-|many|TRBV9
CASSVGVSTDTQYF
TGTGCCAGCAGCGTAGGGGTCAGTACAGATACGCAGTATTTT
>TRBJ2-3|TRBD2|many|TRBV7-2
CASSSLAGGTDTQYF
TGTGCCAGCAGCTCTTTAGCGGGGGGGACAGATACGCAGTATTTT
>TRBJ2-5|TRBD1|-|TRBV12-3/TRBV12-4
CASSPFPTGGGETQYF
TGTGCCAGCAGCCCCTTCCCCACAGGGGGCGGAGAGACCCAGTACTTC
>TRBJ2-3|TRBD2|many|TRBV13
CASKRLAADTQYF
TGTGCCAGCAAAAGACTAGCGGCAGATACGCAGTATTTT